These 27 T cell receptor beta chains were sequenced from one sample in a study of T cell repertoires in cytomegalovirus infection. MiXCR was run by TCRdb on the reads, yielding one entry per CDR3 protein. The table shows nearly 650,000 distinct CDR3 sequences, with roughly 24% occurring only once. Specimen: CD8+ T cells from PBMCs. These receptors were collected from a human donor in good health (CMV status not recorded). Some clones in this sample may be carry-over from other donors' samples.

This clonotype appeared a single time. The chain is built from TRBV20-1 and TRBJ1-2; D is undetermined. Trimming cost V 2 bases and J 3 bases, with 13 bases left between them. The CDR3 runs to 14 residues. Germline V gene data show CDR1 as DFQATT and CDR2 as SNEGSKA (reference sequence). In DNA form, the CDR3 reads TGCAGTGCTAGAACTCCTCGGACGGACTATGGCTACACCTTC. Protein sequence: CSARTPRTDYGYTF.

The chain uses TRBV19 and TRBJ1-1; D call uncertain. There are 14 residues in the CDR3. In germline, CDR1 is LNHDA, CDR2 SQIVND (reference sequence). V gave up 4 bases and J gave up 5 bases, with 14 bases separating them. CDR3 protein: CASSTKPWLTEAFF. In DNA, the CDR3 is TGTGCCAGTAGTACGAAACCCTGGCTAACTGAAGCTTTCTTT.

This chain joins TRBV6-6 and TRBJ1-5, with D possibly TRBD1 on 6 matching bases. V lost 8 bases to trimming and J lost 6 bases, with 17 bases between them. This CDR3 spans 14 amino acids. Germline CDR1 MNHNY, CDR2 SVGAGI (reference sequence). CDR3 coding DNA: TGTGCCAGCGGGGGTAGGGGGGCAGGTCAGCCCCAGCATTTT. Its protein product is CASGGRGAGQPQHF.

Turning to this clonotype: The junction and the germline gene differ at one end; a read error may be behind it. The CDR3 is CASGGPGTSGNKTEELFF. The CDR3 region has the DNA TGTGCCAGCGGGGGACCCGGGACTAGCGGGAACAAGACCGAGGAGCTGTTTTTT. The V call is TRBV6-6, the J call TRBJ2-2; 13 nucleotides align to TRBD2. The CDR3 is 18 residues long. CDR1 MNHNY and CDR2 SVGAGI come from the germline V gene (reference sequence).

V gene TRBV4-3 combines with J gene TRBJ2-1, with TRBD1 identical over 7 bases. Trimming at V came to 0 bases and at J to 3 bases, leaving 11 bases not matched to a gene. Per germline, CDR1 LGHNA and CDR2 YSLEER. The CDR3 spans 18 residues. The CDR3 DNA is TGCGCCAGCAGCCAAGATCGCCTCGGGACAGTCCTCTACAATGAGCAGTTCTTC. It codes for CASSQDRLGTVLYNEQFF.

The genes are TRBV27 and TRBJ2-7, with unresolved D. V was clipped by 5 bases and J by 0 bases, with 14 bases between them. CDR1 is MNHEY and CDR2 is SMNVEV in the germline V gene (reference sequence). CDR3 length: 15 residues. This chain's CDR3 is CASSPVRTPSYEQYV. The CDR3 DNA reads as TGTGCCAGCAGTCCAGTCAGGACCCCCTCCTACGAGCAGTACGTC.

The CDR3 is CASSPDRTAARYF. The DNA for the CDR3 is TGTGCCAGCAGCCCTGACCGGACAGCGGCTCGGTATTTT. V and J are TRBV28 and TRBJ2-3, with D possibly matching TRBD1 (6 bases). CDR1 is MDHEN and CDR2 is SYDVKM in the germline V gene. The CDR3 is made up of 13 amino acids. V was shortened by 6 bases and J by 14 bases, with 21 bases between the two germline ends.

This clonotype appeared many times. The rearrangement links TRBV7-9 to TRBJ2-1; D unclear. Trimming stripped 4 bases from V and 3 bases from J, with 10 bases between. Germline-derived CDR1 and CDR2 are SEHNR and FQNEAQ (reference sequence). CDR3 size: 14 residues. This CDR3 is CASSSMRDYNEQFF. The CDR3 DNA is TGTGCCAGCAGCTCAATGAGAGACTACAATGAGCAGTTCTTC.

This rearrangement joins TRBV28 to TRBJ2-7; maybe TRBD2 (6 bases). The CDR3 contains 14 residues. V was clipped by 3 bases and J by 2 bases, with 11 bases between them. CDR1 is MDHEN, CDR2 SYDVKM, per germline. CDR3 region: CASSFGGRTYEQYV. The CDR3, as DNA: TGTGCCAGCAGTTTCGGGGGAAGGACCTACGAGCAGTACGTC.

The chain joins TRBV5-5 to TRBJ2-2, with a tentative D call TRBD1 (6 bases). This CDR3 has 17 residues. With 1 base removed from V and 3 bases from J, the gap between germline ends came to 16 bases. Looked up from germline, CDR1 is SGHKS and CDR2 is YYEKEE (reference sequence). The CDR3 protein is CASSLSQGLEDTGELFF. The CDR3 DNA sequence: TGTGCCAGCAGCTTGTCGCAGGGGCTGGAGGACACCGGGGAGCTGTTTTTT.

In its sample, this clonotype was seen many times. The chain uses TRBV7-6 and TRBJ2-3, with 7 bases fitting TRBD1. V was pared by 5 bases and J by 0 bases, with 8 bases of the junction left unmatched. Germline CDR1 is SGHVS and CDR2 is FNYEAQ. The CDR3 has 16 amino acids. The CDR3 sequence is CASSLRQGESTDTQYF. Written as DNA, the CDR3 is TGTGCCAGCAGCCTGCGACAGGGCGAGAGCACAGATACGCAGTATTTT.

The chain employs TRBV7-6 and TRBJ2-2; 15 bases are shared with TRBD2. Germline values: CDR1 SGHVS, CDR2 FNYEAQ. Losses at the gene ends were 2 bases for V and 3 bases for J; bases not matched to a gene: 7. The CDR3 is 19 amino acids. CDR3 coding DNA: TGTGCCAGCAGCTTAAGAGGGACTAGCGGGGGGCCCTACACCGGGGAGCTGTTTTTT. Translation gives CASSLRGTSGGPYTGELFF.

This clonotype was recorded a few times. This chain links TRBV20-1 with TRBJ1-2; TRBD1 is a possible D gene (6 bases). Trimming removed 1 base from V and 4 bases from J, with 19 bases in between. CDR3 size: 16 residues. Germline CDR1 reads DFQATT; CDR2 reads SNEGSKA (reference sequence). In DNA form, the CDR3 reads TGCAGTGCTAGAGCTTGGGTTGCAGGGGAAGTCTATGGCTACACCTTC. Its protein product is CSARAWVAGEVYGYTF.

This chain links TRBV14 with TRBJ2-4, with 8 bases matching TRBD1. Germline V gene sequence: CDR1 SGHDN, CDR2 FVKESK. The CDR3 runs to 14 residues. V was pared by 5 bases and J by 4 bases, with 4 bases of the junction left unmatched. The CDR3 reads CASSTGQGKNIQYF. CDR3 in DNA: TGTGCCAGCAGCACAGGACAGGGTAAAAACATTCAGTACTTC.

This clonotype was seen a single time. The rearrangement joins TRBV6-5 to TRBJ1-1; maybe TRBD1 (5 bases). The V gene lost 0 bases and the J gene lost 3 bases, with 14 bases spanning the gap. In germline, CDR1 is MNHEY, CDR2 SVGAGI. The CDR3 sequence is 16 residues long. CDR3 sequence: CASSYSTAPGYTEAFF. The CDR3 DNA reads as TGTGCCAGCAGTTACTCGACAGCCCCGGGGTACACTGAAGCTTTCTTT.

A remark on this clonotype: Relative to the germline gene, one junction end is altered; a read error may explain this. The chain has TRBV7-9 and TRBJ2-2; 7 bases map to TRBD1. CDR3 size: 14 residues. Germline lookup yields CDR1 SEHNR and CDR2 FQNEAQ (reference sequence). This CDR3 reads CVSSRTGFTGELFF. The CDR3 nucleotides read TGTGTCAGCAGCCGGACAGGCTTTACCGGGGAGCTGTTTTTT.

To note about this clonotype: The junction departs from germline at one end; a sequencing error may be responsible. This CDR3 reads CASSYLRPGQANTGELFF. The CDR3 region has the DNA TGCGCCAGCAGCTATTTGAGACCGGGACAGGCGAATACCGGGGAGCTGTTTTTT. The chain employs TRBV4-1 and TRBJ2-2, with 8 bases that match TRBD1. The CDR3 loop spans 18 amino acids. Per germline, CDR1 MGHRA and CDR2 YSYEKL.

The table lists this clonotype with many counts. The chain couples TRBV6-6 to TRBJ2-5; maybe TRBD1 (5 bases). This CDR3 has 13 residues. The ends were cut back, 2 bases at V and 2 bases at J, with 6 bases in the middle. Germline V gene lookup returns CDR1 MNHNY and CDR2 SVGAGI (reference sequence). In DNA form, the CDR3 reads TGTGCCAGCAGTTACGGACATCAAGAGACCCAGTACTTC. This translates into CASSYGHQETQYF.

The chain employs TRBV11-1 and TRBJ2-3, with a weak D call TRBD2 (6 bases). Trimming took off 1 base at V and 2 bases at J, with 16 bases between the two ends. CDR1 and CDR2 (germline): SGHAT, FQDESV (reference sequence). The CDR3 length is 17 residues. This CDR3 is CASSLERRGRPTDTQYF. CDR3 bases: TGTGCCAGCAGCTTAGAGCGACGGGGGAGACCCACAGATACGCAGTATTTT.

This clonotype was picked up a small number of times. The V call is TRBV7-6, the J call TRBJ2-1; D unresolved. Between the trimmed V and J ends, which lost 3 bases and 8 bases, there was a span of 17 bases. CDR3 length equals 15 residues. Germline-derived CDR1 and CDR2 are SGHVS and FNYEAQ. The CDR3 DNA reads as TGTGCCAGCAGCTTTGGAAGTACTACGGGCGATGAGCAGTTCTTC. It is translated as CASSFGSTTGDEQFF.

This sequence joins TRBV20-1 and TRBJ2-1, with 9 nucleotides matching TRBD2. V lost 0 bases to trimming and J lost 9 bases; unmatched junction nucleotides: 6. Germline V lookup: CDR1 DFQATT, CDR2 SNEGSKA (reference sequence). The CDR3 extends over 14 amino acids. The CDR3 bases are TGCAGTGCTAGAGACGGGGCGGGGGGGCCTGAGCAGTTCTTC. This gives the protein CSARDGAGGPEQFF.

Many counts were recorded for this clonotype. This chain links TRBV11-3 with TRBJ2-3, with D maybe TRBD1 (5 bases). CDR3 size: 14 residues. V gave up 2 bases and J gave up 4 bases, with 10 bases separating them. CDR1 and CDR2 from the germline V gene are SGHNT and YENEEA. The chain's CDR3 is CASSLRGRADTQYF. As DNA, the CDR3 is TGTGCCAGCAGCTTAAGGGGCCGGGCAGATACGCAGTATTTT.

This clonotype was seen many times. The CDR3 DNA is TGTGCCAGCAACCCCGGACGGAAATCCTATGGCTACACCTTC. This gives the protein CASNPGRKSYGYTF. This chain connects TRBV7-2 to TRBJ1-2; D unclear. The CDR3 spans 14 residues. Trimming removed 7 bases from V and 4 bases from J, with 16 bases in between. The V gene's germline CDR1 is SGHTA and CDR2 FQGNSA.

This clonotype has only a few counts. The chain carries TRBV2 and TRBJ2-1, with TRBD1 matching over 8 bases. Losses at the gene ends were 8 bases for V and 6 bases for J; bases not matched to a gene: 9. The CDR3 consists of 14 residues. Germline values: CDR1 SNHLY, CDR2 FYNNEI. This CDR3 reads CASGSGQGGNEQFF. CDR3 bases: TGTGCCAGCGGCTCAGGACAGGGCGGCAATGAGCAGTTCTTC.

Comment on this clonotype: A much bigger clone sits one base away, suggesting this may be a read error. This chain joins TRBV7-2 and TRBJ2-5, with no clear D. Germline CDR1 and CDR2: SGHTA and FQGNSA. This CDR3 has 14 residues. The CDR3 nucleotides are TGTGTCAGCAGCTTAGAAGGACCCTGGGAGACCCAGTACTTC. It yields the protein CVSSLEGPWETQYF.

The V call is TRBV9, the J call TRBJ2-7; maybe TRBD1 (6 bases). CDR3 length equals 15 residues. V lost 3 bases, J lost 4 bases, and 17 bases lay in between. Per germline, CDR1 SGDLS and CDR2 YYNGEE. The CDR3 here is CASSAGNRVRYEQYF. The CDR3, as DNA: TGTGCCAGCAGCGCCGGGAACAGGGTGAGGTACGAGCAGTACTTC.

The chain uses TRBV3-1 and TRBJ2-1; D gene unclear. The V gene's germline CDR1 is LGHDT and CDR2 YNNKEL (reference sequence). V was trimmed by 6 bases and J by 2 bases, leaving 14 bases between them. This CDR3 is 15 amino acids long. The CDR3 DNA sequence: TGTGCCAGCAGTGTAATGGACGGAGCCTACAATGAGCAGTTCTTC. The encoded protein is CASSVMDGAYNEQFF.